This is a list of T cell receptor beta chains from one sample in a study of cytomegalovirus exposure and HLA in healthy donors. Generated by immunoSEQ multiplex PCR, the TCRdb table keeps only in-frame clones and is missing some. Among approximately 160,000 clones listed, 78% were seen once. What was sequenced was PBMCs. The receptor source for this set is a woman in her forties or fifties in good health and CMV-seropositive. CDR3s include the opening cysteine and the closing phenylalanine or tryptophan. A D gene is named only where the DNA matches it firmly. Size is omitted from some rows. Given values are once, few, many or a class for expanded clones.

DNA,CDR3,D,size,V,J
TGTGCCAGCAGCGTAAATCAAGGGGGCTTTGGCTACACCTTC,CASSVNQGGFGYTF,TRBD1,few,TRBV9,TRBJ1-2
TGCGCCAGCAGCTTGGTCCCGGGACTAGCGGGAGGCCAAGACAATGAGCAGTTCTTC,CASSLVPGLAGGQDNEQFF,TRBD2,once,TRBV5-1,TRBJ2-1
TGTGCCAGCAGCTCCCCGGGACAGTCTGGAAACACCATATATTTT,CASSSPGQSGNTIYF,TRBD1,.,TRBV5-4,TRBJ1-3
TGTGCCAGCAGCCGGGCCGGGGTCTCCTCCTACGAGCAGTACTTC,CASSRAGVSSYEQYF,.,.,TRBV5-8,TRBJ2-7
TGTGCCAGCAGCCCCATCGGACTGATAAATGAAAAACTGTTTTTT,CASSPIGLINEKLFF,.,.,TRBV5-6,TRBJ1-4
TGTGCCAGCAGCCTTGACAGGGGTAGCACAGGTACGCAGTATTTT,CASSLDRGSTGTQYF,TRBD1,.,TRBV7-2,TRBJ2-3
TGTGCCAGCAGCCAATTGGTCGGGGGATATTCCTACAATGAGCAGTTCTTC,CASSQLVGGYSYNEQFF,.,once,TRBV16,TRBJ2-1
TGTGCCAGTAAGGTCCCAACAGGGGGCAATCAGCCCCAGCATTTT,CASKVPTGGNQPQHF,TRBD1,.,TRBV28,TRBJ1-5
TGTGCCAGCAGCTTAGCTACGGGATCTCTTGGTAATGGAAAACTGTTTTTT,CASSLATGSLGNGKLFF,.,.,TRBV7-8,TRBJ1-4
TGTGCCAGTAGTATAAGGGTGGGACAGGGCCAGCCCCAGCATTTT,CASSIRVGQGQPQHF,TRBD1,.,TRBV19,TRBJ1-5
TGTGCCAGCAGCTCCGCCGGGACAGTACTCCACGAGCAGTACTTC,CASSSAGTVLHEQYF,TRBD1,.,TRBV7-2,TRBJ2-7
TGTGCCAGCAGCTTAGAACATGGCTACGAGCAGTACTTC,CASSLEHGYEQYF,.,.,TRBV7-3,TRBJ2-7
TGTGCCAGCACCGAGGGAGCCGTCCGGGAGACCCAGTACTTC,CASTEGAVRETQYF,.,once,TRBV6-1,TRBJ2-5
TGTGCCAGCAGCCAAGACCCCCCGGGAAACGAGCAGTACTTC,CASSQDPPGNEQYF,.,.,TRBV7-9,TRBJ2-7
TGTGCCAGCAGCTCAGGACTAGCGGGAGCAAGAGAGACCCAGTACTTC,CASSSGLAGARETQYF,TRBD2,few,TRBV13,TRBJ2-5
TGTGCCAGCGGGACTAGGCGGACCGTCACCGGGGAGCTGTTTTTT,CASGTRRTVTGELFF,TRBD2,.,TRBV2,TRBJ2-2
TGTGCCACCAGCAGAGATGAGGGAAACACCATATATTTT,CATSRDEGNTIYF,.,once,TRBV15,TRBJ1-3
TGTGCCAGCAGCTTATCGGGAGTTAATTCACCCCTCCACTTT,CASSLSGVNSPLHF,.,.,TRBV5-6,TRBJ1-6
TGTGCCAGCAGTGAAACCACAGGGCGAGGGTATGGCTACACCTTC,CASSETTGRGYGYTF,.,once,TRBV2,TRBJ1-2
TGTGCCAGCAGCGTACTAGCGGGAGGTTCCTACGAGCAGTACTTC,CASSVLAGGSYEQYF,TRBD2,.,TRBV28,TRBJ2-7
TGTGCCAGCAGCGAGGGAACTAGCGGGAGCCCTGGGGCCAACGGCCTGACTTTC,CASSEGTSGSPGANGLTF,TRBD2,.,TRBV9,TRBJ2-6
TGTGCCTGGAGTTCCTCAGGGGCAGGGGGGAACACTGAAGCTTTCTTT,CAWSSSGAGGNTEAFF,TRBD1,.,TRBV30,TRBJ1-1
TGTGCCAGCAGTCCCAGGGGGCCAGGGGAAAAACTGTTTTTT,CASSPRGPGEKLFF,TRBD1,.,TRBV6-5,TRBJ1-4
TGTGCCAGCAGTGAAGCCGACATGTTTGAAGCTTTCTTT,CASSEADMFEAFF,.,few,TRBV2,TRBJ1-1
TGTGCCAGCGGCGGCAGGGAGGACACTGAAGCTTTCTTT,CASGGREDTEAFF,.,.,TRBV10-3,TRBJ1-1
TGTGCCAGCAGGGCCATTTCCTACGAGCAGTACTTC,CASRAISYEQYF,.,.,TRBV6-1,TRBJ2-7
.,CASSLAVGTGARSTF,.,.,TRBV7-9,TRBJ1-2
TGTGCCTCCAGGGACAGGGGAGGGCATGGCTACACCTTC,CASRDRGGHGYTF,TRBD1,.,TRBV30,TRBJ1-2
TGCGCCAGCAGCCAAACGTGGACAGGGGCCAATGAGCAGTTCTTC,CASSQTWTGANEQFF,TRBD1,.,TRBV4-1,TRBJ2-1
TGTGCCAGCAGCTCCGGGACTTCGGACAATGAGCAGTTCTTC,CASSSGTSDNEQFF,.,.,TRBV11-3,TRBJ2-1
TGTGCCAGCAGCTTAAACGGGAGGAGGGAGCAGTTCTTC,CASSLNGRREQFF,TRBD2,.,TRBV7-3,TRBJ2-1
TGCGCCAGCAGCCAAGGGTACGGTCCTGGCGGGAGCTCCTACAATGAGCAGTTCTTC,CASSQGYGPGGSSYNEQFF,TRBD2,.,TRBV4-3,TRBJ2-1
TGTGCCAGCAGCACGGGACTAGCGGGGGGTGGGGAGCAGTTCTTC,CASSTGLAGGGEQFF,TRBD2,once,TRBV9,TRBJ2-1
TGTGCCAGCAGTGCCTGGGGAGGGGGGGAAGAGACCCAGTACTTC,CASSAWGGGEETQYF,.,few,TRBV2,TRBJ2-5
TGTGCCAGCAGCTTAGATTCGGACAGGGGAAAATCCAAAAACAGTCAGTACTTC,CASSLDSDRGKSKNSQYF,TRBD1,.,TRBV11-3,TRBJ2-4
TGTGCCAGTAGTGCCCTTCAGGGGGGATACGATGGCTACACCTTC,CASSALQGGYDGYTF,TRBD1,.,TRBV19,TRBJ1-2
TGTGCCAGCAGTTTAGAGCAGGGGGAATCACCCCTCCACTTT,CASSLEQGESPLHF,TRBD1,.,TRBV6-4,TRBJ1-6
TGTGCCAGCGGTGACAGGGTTGATACGCAGTATTTT,CASGDRVDTQYF,TRBD1,.,TRBV28,TRBJ2-3
TGTGCCAGCAGTGGCAGGGGGGTCTCACCCCTCCACTTT,CASSGRGVSPLHF,TRBD1,.,TRBV25-1,TRBJ1-6
TGTGCCAGCTCACCCAGCGTGAACACTGAAGCTTTCTTT,CASSPSVNTEAFF,.,.,TRBV18,TRBJ1-1
TGTGCCAGCAGCGTGGGGCTAGCGGGAGGGCGGACAGATACGCAGTATTTT,CASSVGLAGGRTDTQYF,TRBD2,.,TRBV9,TRBJ2-3
TGTGCCATCAGTGAGGCTTCAGGGGTCGATGAGCAGTTCTTC,CAISEASGVDEQFF,.,.,TRBV10-3,TRBJ2-1
TGTGCCAGCAGTTACGGACAGTCGTTTTATGGCTACACCTTC,CASSYGQSFYGYTF,.,.,TRBV6-5,TRBJ1-2
TGTGCCAGCAGCTTAAGCTTGAACAATGAGCAGTTCTTC,CASSLSLNNEQFF,.,.,TRBV11-1,TRBJ2-1
TGTGCCAGCAGAAGCCTTCAGGGGTCTCGATCCTACGAGCAGTACTTC,CASRSLQGSRSYEQYF,.,.,TRBV7-2,TRBJ2-7